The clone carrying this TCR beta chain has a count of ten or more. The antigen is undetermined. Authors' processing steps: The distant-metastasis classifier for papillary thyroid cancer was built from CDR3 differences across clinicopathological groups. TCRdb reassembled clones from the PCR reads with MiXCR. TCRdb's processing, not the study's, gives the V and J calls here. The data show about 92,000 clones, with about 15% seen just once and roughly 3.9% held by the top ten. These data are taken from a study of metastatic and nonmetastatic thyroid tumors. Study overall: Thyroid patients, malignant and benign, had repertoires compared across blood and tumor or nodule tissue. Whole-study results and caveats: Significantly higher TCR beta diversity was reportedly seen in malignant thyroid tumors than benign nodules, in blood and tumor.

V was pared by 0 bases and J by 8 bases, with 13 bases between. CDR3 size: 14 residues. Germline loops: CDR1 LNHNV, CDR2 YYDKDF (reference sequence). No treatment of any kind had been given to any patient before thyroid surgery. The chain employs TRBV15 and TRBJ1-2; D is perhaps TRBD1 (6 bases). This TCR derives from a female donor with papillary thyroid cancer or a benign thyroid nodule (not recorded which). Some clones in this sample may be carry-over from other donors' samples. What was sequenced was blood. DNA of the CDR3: TGTGCCACCAGCAGAGAAGCCCCCGGGGGCGGCTACACCTTC. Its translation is CATSREAPGGGYTF.